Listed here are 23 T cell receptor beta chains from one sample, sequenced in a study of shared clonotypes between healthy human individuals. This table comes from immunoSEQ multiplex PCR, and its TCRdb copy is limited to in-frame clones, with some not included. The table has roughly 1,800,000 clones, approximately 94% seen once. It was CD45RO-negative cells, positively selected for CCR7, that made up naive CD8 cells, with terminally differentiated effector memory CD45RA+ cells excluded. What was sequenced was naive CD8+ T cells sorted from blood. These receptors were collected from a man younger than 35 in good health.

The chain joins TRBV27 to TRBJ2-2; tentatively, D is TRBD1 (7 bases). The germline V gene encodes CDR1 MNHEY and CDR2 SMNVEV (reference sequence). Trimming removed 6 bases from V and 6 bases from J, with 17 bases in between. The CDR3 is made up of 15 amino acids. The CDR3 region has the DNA TGTGCCAGCAGCTCACGACAGGGAGGACCCGGGGAGCTGTTTTTT. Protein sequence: CASSSRQGGPGELFF.

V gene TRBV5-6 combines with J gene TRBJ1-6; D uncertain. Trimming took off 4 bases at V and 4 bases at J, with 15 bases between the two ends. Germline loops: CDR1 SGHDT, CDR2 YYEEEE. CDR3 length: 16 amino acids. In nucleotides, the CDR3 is TGTGCCAGCAGCGGGGAAGGTCAGGTGTATAATTCACCCCTCCACTTT. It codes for CASSGEGQVYNSPLHF.

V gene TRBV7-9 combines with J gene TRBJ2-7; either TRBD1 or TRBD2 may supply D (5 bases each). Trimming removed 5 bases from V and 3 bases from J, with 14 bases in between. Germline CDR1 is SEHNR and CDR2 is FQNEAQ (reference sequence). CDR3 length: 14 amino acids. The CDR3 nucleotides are TGTGCCAGCAGCCGATCCGGGGCGTACTACGAGCAGTACTTC. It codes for CASSRSGAYYEQYF. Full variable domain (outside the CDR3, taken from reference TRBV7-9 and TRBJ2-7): DTGVSQNPRHKITKRGQNVTFRCDPISEHNRLYWYRQTLGQGPEFLTYFQNEAQLEKSRLLSDRFSAERPKGSFSTLEIQRTEQGDSAMYLCASSRSGAYYEQYFGPGTRLTVT.

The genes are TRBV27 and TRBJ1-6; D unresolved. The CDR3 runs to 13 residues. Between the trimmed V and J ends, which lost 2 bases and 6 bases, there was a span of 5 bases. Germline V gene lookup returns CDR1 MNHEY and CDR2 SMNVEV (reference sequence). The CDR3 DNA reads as TGTGCCAGCAGTTTAGGCATTAATTCACCCCTCCACTTT. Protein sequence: CASSLGINSPLHF.

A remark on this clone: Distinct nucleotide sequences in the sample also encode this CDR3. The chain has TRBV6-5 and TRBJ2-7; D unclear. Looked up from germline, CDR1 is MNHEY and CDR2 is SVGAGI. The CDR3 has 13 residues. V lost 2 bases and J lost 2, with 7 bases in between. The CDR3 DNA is TGTGCCAGCAGTTACGGCCGGACCTACGAGCAGTACTTC. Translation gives CASSYGRTYEQYF.

CDR3 loop: CASSYDSDSPLHF. As DNA, the CDR3 is TGTGCCAGCAGTTACGATTCCGATTCACCCCTCCACTTT. This chain links TRBV6-6 with TRBJ1-6; D call uncertain. Germline V gene sequence: CDR1 MNHNY, CDR2 SVGAGI (reference sequence). This CDR3 has 13 residues. V was clipped by 2 bases and J by 8 bases, with 7 bases between them.

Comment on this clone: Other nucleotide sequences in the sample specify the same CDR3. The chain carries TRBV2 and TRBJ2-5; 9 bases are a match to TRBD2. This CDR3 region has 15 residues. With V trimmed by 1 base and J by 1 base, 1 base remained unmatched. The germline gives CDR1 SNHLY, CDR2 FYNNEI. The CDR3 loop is CASSEGRGGQETQYF. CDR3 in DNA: TGTGCCAGCAGTGAAGGGCGGGGGGGCCAAGAGACCCAGTACTTC.

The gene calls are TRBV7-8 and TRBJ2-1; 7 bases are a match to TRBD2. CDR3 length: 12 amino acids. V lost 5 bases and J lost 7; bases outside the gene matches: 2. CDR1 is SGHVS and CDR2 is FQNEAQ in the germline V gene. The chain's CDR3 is CASSILANEQFF. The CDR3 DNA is TGTGCCAGCAGCATACTAGCGAATGAGCAGTTCTTC. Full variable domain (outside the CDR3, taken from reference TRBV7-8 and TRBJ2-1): GAGVSQSPRYKVAKRGQDVALRCDPISGHVSLFWYQQALGQGPEFLTYFQNEAQLDKSGLPSDRFFAERPEGSVSTLKIQRTQQEDSAVYLCASSILANEQFFGPGTRLTVL.

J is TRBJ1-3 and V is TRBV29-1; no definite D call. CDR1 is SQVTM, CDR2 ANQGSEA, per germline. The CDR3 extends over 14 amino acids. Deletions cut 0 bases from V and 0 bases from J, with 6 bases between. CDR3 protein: CSVEDTSSGNTIYF. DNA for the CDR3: TGCAGCGTTGAAGACACAAGCTCTGGAAACACCATATATTTT.

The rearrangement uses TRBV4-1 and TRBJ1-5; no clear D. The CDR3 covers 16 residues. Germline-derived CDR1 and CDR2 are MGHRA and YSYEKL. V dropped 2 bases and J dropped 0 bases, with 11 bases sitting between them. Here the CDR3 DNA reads TGCGCCAGCAGCCAATCCTCAAGTTATAGCAATCAGCCCCAGCATTTT. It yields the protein CASSQSSSYSNQPQHF.

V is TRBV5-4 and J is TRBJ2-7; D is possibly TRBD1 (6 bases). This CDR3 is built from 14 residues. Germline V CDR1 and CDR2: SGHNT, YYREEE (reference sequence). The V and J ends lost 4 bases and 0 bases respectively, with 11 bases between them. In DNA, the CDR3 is TGTGCCAGCAGCGAGGACAGAACCTCCTACGAGCAGTACTTC. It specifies CASSEDRTSYEQYF.

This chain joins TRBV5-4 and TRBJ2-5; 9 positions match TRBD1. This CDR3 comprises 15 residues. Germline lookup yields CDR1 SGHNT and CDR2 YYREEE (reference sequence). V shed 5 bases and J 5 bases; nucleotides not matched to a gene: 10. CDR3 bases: TGTGCCAGCAGTCCCGGGACAGGGTATCGGGAGACCCAGTACTTC. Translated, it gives CASSPGTGYRETQYF. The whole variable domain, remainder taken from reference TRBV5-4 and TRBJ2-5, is ETGVTQSPTHLIKTRGQQVTLRCSSQSGHNTVSWYQQALGQGPQFIFQYYREEENGRGNFPPRFSGLQFPNYSSELNVNALELDDSALYLCASSPGTGYRETQYFGPGTRLLVL.

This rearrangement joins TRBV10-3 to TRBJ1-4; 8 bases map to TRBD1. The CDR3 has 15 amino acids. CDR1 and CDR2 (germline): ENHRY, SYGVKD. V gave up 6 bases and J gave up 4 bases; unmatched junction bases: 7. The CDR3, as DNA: TGTGCCATCAGCGGACAGGGTGGAATTAATGAAAAACTGTTTTTT. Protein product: CAISGQGGINEKLFF.

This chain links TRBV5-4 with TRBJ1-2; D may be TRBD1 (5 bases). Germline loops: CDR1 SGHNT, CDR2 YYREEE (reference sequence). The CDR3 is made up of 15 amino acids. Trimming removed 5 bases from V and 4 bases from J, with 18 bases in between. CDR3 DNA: TGTGCCAGCAGAGACTCGTCTGACGGGACCTATGGCTACACCTTC. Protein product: CASRDSSDGTYGYTF.

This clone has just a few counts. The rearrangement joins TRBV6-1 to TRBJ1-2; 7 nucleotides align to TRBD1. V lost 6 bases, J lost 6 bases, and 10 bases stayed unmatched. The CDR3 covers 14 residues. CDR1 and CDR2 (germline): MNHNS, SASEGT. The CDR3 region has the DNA TGTGCCAGCAGGTTGACAGGGACTAGAGATGGCTACACCTTC. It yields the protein CASRLTGTRDGYTF.

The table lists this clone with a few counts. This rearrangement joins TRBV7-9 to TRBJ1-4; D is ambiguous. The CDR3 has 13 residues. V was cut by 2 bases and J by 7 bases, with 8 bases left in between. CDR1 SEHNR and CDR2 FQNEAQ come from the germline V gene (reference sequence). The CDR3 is CASSLSPGEKLFF. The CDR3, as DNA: TGTGCCAGCAGCTTAAGTCCGGGTGAAAAACTGTTTTTT. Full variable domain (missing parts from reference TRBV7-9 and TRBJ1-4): DTGVSQNPRHKITKRGQNVTFRCDPISEHNRLYWYRQTLGQGPEFLTYFQNEAQLEKSRLLSDRFSAERPKGSFSTLEIQRTEQGDSAMYLCASSLSPGEKLFFGSGTQLSVL.

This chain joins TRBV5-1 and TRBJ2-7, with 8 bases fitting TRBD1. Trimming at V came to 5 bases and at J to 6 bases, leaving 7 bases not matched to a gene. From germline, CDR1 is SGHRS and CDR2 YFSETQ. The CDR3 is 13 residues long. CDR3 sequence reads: CASRETGAGEQYF. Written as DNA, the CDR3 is TGCGCCAGCAGGGAGACAGGGGCCGGCGAGCAGTACTTC.

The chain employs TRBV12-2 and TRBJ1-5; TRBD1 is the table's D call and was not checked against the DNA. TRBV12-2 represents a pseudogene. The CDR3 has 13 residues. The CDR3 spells CASRIDSDQPQHF. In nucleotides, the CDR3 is TGTGCAAGTCGGATAGACAGCGATCAGCCCCAGCATTTT.

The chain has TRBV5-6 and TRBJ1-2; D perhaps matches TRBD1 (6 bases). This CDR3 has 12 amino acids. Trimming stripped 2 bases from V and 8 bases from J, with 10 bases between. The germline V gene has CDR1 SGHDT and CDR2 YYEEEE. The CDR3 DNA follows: TGTGCCAGCAGCTTTGGGGGGCTGGGCTACACCTTC. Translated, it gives CASSFGGLGYTF.

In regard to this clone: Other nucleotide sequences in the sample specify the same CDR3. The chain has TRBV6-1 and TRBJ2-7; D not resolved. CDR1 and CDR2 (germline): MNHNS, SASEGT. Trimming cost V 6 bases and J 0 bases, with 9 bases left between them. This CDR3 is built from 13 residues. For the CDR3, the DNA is TGTGCCAGCAGCCGGACGGGCTCCTACGAGCAGTACTTC. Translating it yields CASSRTGSYEQYF.

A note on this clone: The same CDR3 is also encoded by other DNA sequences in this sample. In DNA, the CDR3 is TGTGCCAGCAGTTTAGGAGCAAGCAATCAGCCCCAGCATTTT. It yields the protein CASSLGASNQPQHF. The chain uses TRBV27 and TRBJ1-5; no firm D call. In germline, CDR1 is MNHEY, CDR2 SMNVEV (reference sequence). Trimming removed 2 bases from V and 1 base from J, with 6 bases in between. The CDR3 spans 14 residues.

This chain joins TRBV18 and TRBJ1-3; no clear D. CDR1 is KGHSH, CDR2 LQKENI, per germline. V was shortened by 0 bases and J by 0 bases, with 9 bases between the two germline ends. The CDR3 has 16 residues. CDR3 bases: TGTGCCAGCTCACCACCGGAATCGAGCTCTGGAAACACCATATATTTT. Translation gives CASSPPESSSGNTIYF.

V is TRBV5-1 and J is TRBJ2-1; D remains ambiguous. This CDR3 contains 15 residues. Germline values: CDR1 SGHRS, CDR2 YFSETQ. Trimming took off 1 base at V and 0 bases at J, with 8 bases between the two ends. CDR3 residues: CASSLSSISYNEQFF. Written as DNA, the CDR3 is TGCGCCAGCAGCTTGAGCTCAATCTCCTACAATGAGCAGTTCTTC.